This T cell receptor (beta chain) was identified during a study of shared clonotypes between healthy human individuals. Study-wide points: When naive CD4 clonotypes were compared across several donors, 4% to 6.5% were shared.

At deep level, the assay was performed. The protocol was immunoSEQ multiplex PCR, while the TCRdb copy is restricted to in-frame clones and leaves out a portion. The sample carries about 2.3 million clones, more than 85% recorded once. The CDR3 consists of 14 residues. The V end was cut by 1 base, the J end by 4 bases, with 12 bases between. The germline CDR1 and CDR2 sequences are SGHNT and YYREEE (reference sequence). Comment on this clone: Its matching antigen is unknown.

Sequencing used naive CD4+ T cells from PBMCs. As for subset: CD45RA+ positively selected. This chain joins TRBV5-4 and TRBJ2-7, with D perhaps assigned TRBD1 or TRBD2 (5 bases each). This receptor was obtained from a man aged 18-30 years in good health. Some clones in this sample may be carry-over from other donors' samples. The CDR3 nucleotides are TGTGCCAGCAGCTTGCCGGGACCTTTGTACGAGCAGTACTTC. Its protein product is CASSLPGPLYEQYF.